The 29 T cell receptor beta chains presented below share a single source sample, sequenced in a study of Ad26.COV2.S vaccination and SARS-CoV-2 variants. Libraries were prepared by immunoSEQ multiplex PCR; TCRdb keeps only in-frame clonotypes and omits some of them. The sample includes about 370,000 clones, around nine tenths seen only once; the top ten take roughly 3%. The treatment is: some 20 received Ad26.COV2.S at low or high dose, single or two shots; roughly five received placebo; per-sample allocation not given. Specimen acquisition occurred on day 63 following the initial vaccine or placebo injection. The starting material was peripheral blood, obtained in a trial of Ad26.COV2.S vaccine versus placebo. These receptors were obtained from a person aged 18 to 59 who received the Ad26.COV2.S COVID-19 vaccine or a placebo.

This chain joins TRBV12-5 and TRBJ2-1; 9 bases are shared with TRBD1. Looked up from germline, CDR1 is LGHNT and CDR2 is FRNRAP. V trimming: 1 base; J trimming: 8 bases; junction bases outside the gene matches: 3. The CDR3 consists of 14 residues. CDR3 region: CASGLGQGGDEQFF. The CDR3 nucleotides read TGTGCTAGTGGTTTGGGACAGGGGGGGGATGAGCAGTTCTTC.

The V and J genes are TRBV19 and TRBJ2-1, with TRBD2 matching 8 bases. The CDR3 has 15 residues. With V trimmed by 7 bases and J by 3 bases, 8 bases remained unmatched. In germline, CDR1 is LNHDA, CDR2 SQIVND (reference sequence). The CDR3 sequence: CASNLGGAVYNEQFF. DNA of the CDR3: TGTGCCAGTAATCTCGGGGGGGCCGTCTACAATGAGCAGTTCTTC.

This clone was recorded only once. The chain carries TRBV7-2 and TRBJ1-1; tentatively, D is TRBD1 (5 bases). Deletions cut 5 bases from V and 0 bases from J, with 16 bases between. There are 16 residues in the CDR3. Germline CDR1 SGHTA, CDR2 FQGNSA. CDR3 DNA: TGTGCCAGCAGCCCGGGGGGTTGGGTCATGAACACTGAAGCTTTCTTT. Amino acid sequence: CASSPGGWVMNTEAFF.

The chain carries TRBV29-1 and TRBJ1-6, with TRBD1 as a possible D gene (5 bases). The CDR3 covers 12 residues. The V gene lost 4 bases and the J gene lost 10 bases, with 11 bases spanning the gap. Germline V gene sequence: CDR1 SQVTM, CDR2 ANQGSEA. CDR3 region: CSVGGGGSPLHF. The CDR3 DNA follows: TGCAGCGTTGGGGGGGGAGGGTCACCCCTCCACTTT.

The rearrangement uses TRBV18 and TRBJ1-3, with no clear D. The CDR3 runs 14 residues. Trimming removed 3 bases from V and 0 bases from J, with 6 bases in between. Germline V gene data show CDR1 as KGHSH and CDR2 as LQKENI. CDR3 coding DNA: TGTGCCAGCTCACCGGACCTCTCTGGAAACACCATATATTTT. Its protein product is CASSPDLSGNTIYF.

This chain joins TRBV29-1 and TRBJ1-1, with TRBD1 matching 8 bases. Germline assignment: CDR1 SQVTM and CDR2 ANQGSEA. The CDR3 sequence is 16 residues long. Trimming cost V 7 bases and J 11 bases; bases outside gene matches: 24. The DNA for the CDR3 is TGCAGCGCCCCCGGGACAGGACAACTGATAGAGACTGGGGCTTTCTTT. This codes for CSAPGTGQLIETGAFF.

This sequence joins TRBV6-1 and TRBJ1-2; possible D gene TRBD1, 6 bases. This CDR3 has 13 amino acids. Germline CDR1 MNHNS, CDR2 SASEGT. V lost 3 bases and J 3 bases, leaving 8 bases between the germline ends. CDR3 DNA sequence: TGTGCCAGCAGTGAGGGGGCCTACTATGGCTACACCTTC. Translation: CASSEGAYYGYTF.

This rearrangement joins TRBV10-3 to TRBJ2-7; perhaps D is TRBD1 or TRBD2 (6 bases each). This CDR3 has 16 residues. V was trimmed by 3 bases and J by 0 bases, leaving 15 bases between them. Germline V lookup: CDR1 ENHRY, CDR2 SYGVKD. The CDR3 sequence is CAISDNVGGNSYEQYF. As DNA, the CDR3 is TGTGCCATCAGTGACAACGTAGGGGGGAACTCCTACGAGCAGTACTTC.

The chain couples TRBV6-4 to TRBJ2-1, with D perhaps TRBD2 (6 bases). This CDR3 region has 15 residues. V was trimmed by 3 bases and J by 5 bases, leaving 14 bases between them. Germline values: CDR1 MRHNA, CDR2 SNTAGT. CDR3 DNA sequence: TGTGCCAGCAGTGAGTCCGCGGGGATGAACAATGAGCAGTTCTTC. Translating it yields CASSESAGMNNEQFF.

The chain links TRBV11-2 to TRBJ1-1, with D maybe TRBD1 (6 bases). CDR1 is SGHAT and CDR2 is FQNNGV in the germline V gene. The CDR3 length is 16 residues. The ends were cut back, 2 bases at V and 1 base at J, with 14 bases in the middle. CDR3 coding DNA: TGTGCCAGCAGCTTACCCACGACAGGAAAGAACACTGAAGCTTTCTTT. This gives the protein CASSLPTTGKNTEAFF.

The chain couples TRBV4-1 to TRBJ1-2; no reliable D call. Germline CDR1 is MGHRA and CDR2 is YSYEKL. The CDR3 length is 15 residues. Between the trimmed V and J ends, which lost 0 bases and 2 bases, there was a span of 10 bases. The CDR3 DNA sequence: TGCGCCAGCAGCCAAGAAGGTGGGCGGAACTATGGCTACACCTTC. This codes for CASSQEGGRNYGYTF.

The rearrangement joins TRBV5-1 to TRBJ1-1; TRBD1 aligns across 7 bases. V gave up 1 base and J gave up 11 bases; unmatched junction bases: 8. CDR1 and CDR2 (germline): SGHRS, YFSETQ. CDR3 length: 13 amino acids. The DNA of the CDR3 is TGCGCCAGCAGCTTGCGGGACAGCGAGGGGGCTTTCTTT. It translates to CASSLRDSEGAFF.

The genes are TRBV7-2 and TRBJ1-2; no reliable D call. Trimming pared 5 bases from V and 6 bases from J, leaving 16 bases between. The germline V gene has CDR1 SGHTA and CDR2 FQGNSA. CDR3 length equals 14 residues. The CDR3 reads CASSPPGWTHGYTF. DNA of the CDR3: TGTGCCAGCAGCCCCCCGGGTTGGACCCATGGCTACACCTTC. Supplemented by reference TRBV7-2 and TRBJ1-2, the full variable domain reads GAGVSQSPSNKVTEKGKDVELRCDPISGHTALYWYRQSLGQGLEFLIYFQGNSAPDKSGLPSDRFSAERTGGSVSTLTIQRTQQEDSAVYLCASSPPGWTHGYTFGSGTRLTVV.

V and J are TRBV7-6 and TRBJ2-4, with D maybe TRBD1 (5 bases). Trimming shortened V by 4 bases and J by 7 bases, and 17 bases separated the two germline ends. The germline CDR1 and CDR2 sequences are SGHVS and FNYEAQ. CDR3 length equals 15 residues. CDR3 nucleotides: TGTGCCAGCAGCTCAGGGCCCCCGAGTGGGAACATTCAGTACTTC. Amino acids: CASSSGPPSGNIQYF.

The rearrangement joins TRBV12-5 to TRBJ2-4; D not certain. This CDR3 has 14 amino acids. The V gene's germline CDR1 is LGHNT and CDR2 FRNRAP. Trimming left V 3 bases short and J 2 bases short, with 8 bases between. The CDR3 sequence: CASGFDLSKNIQYF. The CDR3 nucleotides read TGTGCTAGTGGTTTCGATCTTTCCAAAAACATTCAGTACTTC.

This clone was observed many times. This chain links TRBV25-1 with TRBJ1-2; D gene ambiguous. The CDR3 covers 15 residues. V lost 1 base to trimming and J lost 5 bases, with 14 bases between them. Germline assignment: CDR1 MGHDK and CDR2 SYGVNS. DNA for the CDR3: TGTGCCAGCAGTGAATCGGCAGGTGGGCGGTATGGCTACACCTTC. Translated, it gives CASSESAGGRYGYTF.

The chain employs TRBV6-5 and TRBJ1-1, with D possibly TRBD1 on 6 matching bases. Between the trimmed V and J ends, which lost 2 bases and 6 bases, there was a span of 16 bases. The CDR3 consists of 15 residues. The V gene's germline CDR1 is MNHEY and CDR2 SVGAGI. CDR3 sequence (DNA): TGTGCCAGCAGTTACCTCAGAATAGGGGGGTCTGAAGCTTTCTTT. Protein: CASSYLRIGGSEAFF.

This chain joins TRBV7-2 and TRBJ2-1; D may correspond to TRBD1 or TRBD2 (5 bases each). Between the trimmed V and J ends, which lost 4 bases and 7 bases, there was a span of 11 bases. The CDR3 totals 13 residues. Germline CDR1 SGHTA, CDR2 FQGNSA. This CDR3 reads CASSSPGTNEQFF. The CDR3 bases are TGTGCCAGCAGCTCGCCAGGGACGAATGAGCAGTTCTTC.

This clone came up a few times. The rearrangement links TRBV7-9 to TRBJ1-5; TRBD1 matches at 7 bases. This CDR3 region has 16 residues. Germline V gene lookup returns CDR1 SEHNR and CDR2 FQNEAQ (reference sequence). The J segment lost 5 bases and the V segment lost 5 bases, leaving 12 bases of the junction unmatched. For the CDR3, the DNA is TGTGCCAGCAGCCACCGAACAGGGGTGGATTATCAGCCCCAGCATTTT. Its protein is CASSHRTGVDYQPQHF.

This chain connects TRBV29-1 to TRBJ1-2, with 10 bases lining up with TRBD1. Trimming removed 4 bases from V and 7 bases from J; junction bases left unmatched: 3. Germline V CDR1 and CDR2: SQVTM, ANQGSEA. The CDR3 totals 12 residues. The CDR3, as DNA: TGCAGCGTTGGACAGGGGGCTCGTGGCTACACCTTC. Its translation is CSVGQGARGYTF.

This chain links TRBV11-2 with TRBJ1-3; D might be TRBD1 (6 bases). V lost 2 bases and J lost 2, with 7 bases in between. CDR3 length: 14 residues. Germline CDR1 SGHAT, CDR2 FQNNGV. CDR3 in DNA: TGTGCCAGCAGCTTAAACAGGGCTGGAAACACCATATATTTT. Residues: CASSLNRAGNTIYF. The variable domain in full, completed from reference TRBV11-2 and TRBJ1-3, reads EAGVAQSPRYKIIEKRQSVAFWCNPISGHATLYWYQQILGQGPKLLIQFQNNGVVDDSQLPKDRFSAERLKGVDSTLKIQPAKLEDSAVYLCASSLNRAGNTIYFGEGSWLTVV.

Here the CDR3 reads CASSYGDLAGEPTTGELFF. CDR3 in DNA: TGTGCCAGCAGTTACGGGGATCTAGCGGGGGAACCGACCACCGGGGAGCTGTTTTTT. The chain employs TRBV6-2 or TRBV6-3 and TRBJ2-2; 10 nucleotides line up with TRBD2. The germline CDR1 and CDR2 sequences are MNHEY and SVGEGT. The CDR3 length is 19 residues. V trimming: 2 bases; J trimming: 4 bases; junction bases outside the gene matches: 13.

This sequence joins TRBV18 and TRBJ2-1, with 10 bases identical to TRBD2. Germline V CDR1 and CDR2: KGHSH, LQKENI. This CDR3 contains 17 residues. V shed 3 bases and J 10 bases; nucleotides not matched to a gene: 15. In nucleotides, the CDR3 is TGTGCCAGCTCACCGTGGAGCGGGGGGGCTTATCGTGGGGAGCAGTTCTTC. Amino acids: CASSPWSGGAYRGEQFF.

CDR3 amino acids: CASSQGLFADTQYF. The CDR3 coding sequence is TGTGCCAGCAGCCAAGGTCTGTTCGCAGATACGCAGTATTTT. The V call is TRBV4-2, the J call TRBJ2-3; D is ambiguous. The CDR3 spans 14 residues. Germline CDR1 LGHNA, CDR2 YNFKEQ. V dropped 1 base and J dropped 4 bases, with 9 bases sitting between them.

The chain couples TRBV27 to TRBJ2-2, with D hard to call. The CDR3 consists of 16 residues. The V end lost 5 bases, the J end lost 6 bases, and 19 bases lay between the germline ends. Looked up from germline, CDR1 is MNHEY and CDR2 is SMNVEV (reference sequence). CDR3 sequence: CASSPRLGTVAGELFF. CDR3 nucleotides: TGTGCCAGCAGTCCCCGTCTGGGCACGGTGGCCGGGGAGCTGTTTTTT.

V and J are TRBV5-1 and TRBJ1-1; D gene uncertain. The CDR3 consists of 14 residues. V was trimmed by 0 bases and J by 0 bases, leaving 6 bases between them. Looked up from germline, CDR1 is SGHRS and CDR2 is YFSETQ. Here the CDR3 DNA reads TGCGCCAGCAGCTTGGGGAGTATGAACACTGAAGCTTTCTTT. Translating it yields CASSLGSMNTEAFF.

The genes are TRBV20-1 and TRBJ2-3; TRBD2 matches 8 bases. Losses at the gene ends were 3 bases for V and 2 bases for J; bases not matched to a gene: 16. CDR1 is DFQATT and CDR2 is SNEGSKA in the germline V gene (reference sequence). The CDR3 is made up of 18 amino acids. In nucleotides, the CDR3 is TGCAGTGCTAGTTCTTTTGGTACAGCGGGGGCCTACACAGATACGCAGTATTTT. It codes for CSASSFGTAGAYTDTQYF.

This clone was detected only once. In the same sample, other DNA sequences code for this CDR3. This chain uses TRBV5-4 with TRBJ2-1; TRBD2 agrees at 10 bases. Germline V gene data show CDR1 as SGHNT and CDR2 as YYREEE (reference sequence). J was trimmed by 3 bases and V by 2 bases; bases with no gene match: 2. The CDR3 is made up of 15 amino acids. The CDR3, as DNA: TGTGCCAGCAGCTTCCGGACTAGCGGCTACAATGAGCAGTTCTTC. This sequence encodes CASSFRTSGYNEQFF.

This chain links TRBV15 with TRBJ2-1; tentatively, D is TRBD1 (6 bases). CDR1 and CDR2 (germline): LNHNV, YYDKDF (reference sequence). V gave up 2 bases and J gave up 6 bases, with 8 bases separating them. The CDR3 runs to 13 residues. The CDR3 here is CATSRQGFNEQFF. The DNA of the CDR3 is TGTGCCACCAGCAGACAGGGGTTCAATGAGCAGTTCTTC.